Listed here is a single T cell receptor beta chain. Its antigen is undetermined. The data derive from a study of T cells in Graves' hyperthyroidism and ophthalmopathy. Exclusions: uncontrolled infection, other autoimmune disease, pregnancy, lactation. Amplified TCR beta CDR3 regions derived from RNA transcripts. HTBI primers drove first-round RT-PCR of the TCR CDR3. TCRdb itself ran the multiplex PCR reads through MiXCR, one entry per CDR3 protein. The sample holds about 570,000 distinct CDR3 sequences; 35% to 55% are singletons and the top ten take roughly 19%. Study results and caveats: Most thyroid-expanded clonotypes above 0.001 were also found in blood. Model-based prediction identified ophthalmopathy a median roughly 6.1 months prior to its onset. A 13 V-J model separated ophthalmopathy from stable hyperthyroidism.

The sample was peripheral blood or thyroid tissue (not recorded which). The sequence was obtained from an adult woman with Graves' disease, either hyperthyroidism or ophthalmopathy (not recorded which).

CDR3 sequence reads: CASSPLDRMGDGYTF. CDR3 nucleotides: TGTGCCAGCAGCCCTCTCGACAGGATGGGGGATGGCTACACCTTC. The chain recombines TRBV6-1 with TRBJ1-2, with D maybe TRBD1 (6 bases). From germline, CDR1 is MNHNS and CDR2 SASEGT. The V end was cut by 6 bases, the J end by 6 bases, with 20 bases between. The CDR3 runs to 15 residues.